Shown below are 3 T cell receptor beta chains from a single sample sequenced in a study of siplizumab effects on memory and regulatory T cells. The protocol was immunoSEQ multiplex PCR, while the TCRdb copy is restricted to in-frame clones and leaves out a portion. In the table there are approximately 100,000 clones, 90% to 95% of which are singletons. Input material: Tregs sorted from blood. The receptor set was obtained from a human donor in good health.

The chain joins TRBV11-2 to TRBJ1-5; D ambiguous. Germline V gene sequence: CDR1 SGHAT, CDR2 FQNNGV. This CDR3 contains 13 residues. The V end was cut by 0 bases, the J end by 3 bases, with 3 bases between. CDR3 DNA sequence: TGTGCCAGCAGCTTAGACCTCAATCAGCCCCAGCATTTT. Its protein is CASSLDLNQPQHF.

The chain combines TRBV7-2 with TRBJ2-5, with 8 bases that match TRBD2. Germline CDR1 and CDR2: SGHTA and FQGNSA. Trimming cost V 2 bases and J 4 bases; bases outside gene matches: 9. This CDR3 is 16 amino acids long. The CDR3, as DNA: TGTGCCAGCAGCTTAATGGGACTAGTACCGGGAGAGACCCAGTACTTC. Translation gives CASSLMGLVPGETQYF.

The V call is TRBV5-1, the J call TRBJ2-1; 10 bases match TRBD2. The V segment lost 1 base and the J segment 9 bases; nucleotides outside the gene matches: 7. The germline gives CDR1 SGHRS, CDR2 YFSETQ. CDR3 length: 15 amino acids. The DNA for the CDR3 is TGCGCCAGCAGCTTGCTATCTAGCGGGAGTGTTGAGCAGTTCTTC. Translating gives CASSLLSSGSVEQFF.